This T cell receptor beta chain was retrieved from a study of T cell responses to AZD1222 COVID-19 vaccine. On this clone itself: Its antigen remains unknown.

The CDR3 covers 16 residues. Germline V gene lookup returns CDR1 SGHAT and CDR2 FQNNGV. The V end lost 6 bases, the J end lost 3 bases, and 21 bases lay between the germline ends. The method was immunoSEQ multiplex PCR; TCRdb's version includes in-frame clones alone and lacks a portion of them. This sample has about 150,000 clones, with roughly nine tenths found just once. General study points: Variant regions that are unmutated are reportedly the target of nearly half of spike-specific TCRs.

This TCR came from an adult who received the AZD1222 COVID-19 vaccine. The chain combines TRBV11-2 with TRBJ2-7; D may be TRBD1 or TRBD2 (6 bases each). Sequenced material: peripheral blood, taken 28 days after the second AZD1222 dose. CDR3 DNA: TGTGCCAGCAGTCCAATCGACAGGAGGGGCTACTACGAGCAGTACTTC. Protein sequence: CASSPIDRRGYYEQYF.